This T cell receptor beta chain was retrieved from a study of beta chain features in type 1 diabetes. After removal of 2 bases from V and 9 bases from J, the junction contained 11 bases not matched to a gene. This CDR3 contains 16 residues. Germline CDR1 reads SGHRS; CDR2 reads YFSETQ. To note about this clone: What it recognizes is unknown.

Blood was collected once per donor into heparin, averaging approximately 0.12 L. Study results and limitations: Researchers report that Type 1 diabetes patients had moderately but significantly shorter TCRB CDR3s across all four CD4+ subsets.

As every portion of the isolated RNA was reverse transcribed, the sequencing read expressed TCRB transcripts. Sequenced by immunoSEQ multiplex PCR; TCRdb stores in-frame clones only, minus some. The data contain about 27,000 clones, 55% to 60% of them seen just once; the ten biggest clones take up about 1.5%. The sample taken for sequencing was Tregs from blood. The receptor comes from a woman younger than 35 with type 1 diabetes. The chain links TRBV5-1 to TRBJ1-6; 7 bases are a match to TRBD1. This CDR3 reads CASSLGGTGDGSPLHF. The CDR3 nucleotides read TGCGCCAGCAGCTTAGGAGGTACAGGGGATGGTTCACCCCTCCACTTT.